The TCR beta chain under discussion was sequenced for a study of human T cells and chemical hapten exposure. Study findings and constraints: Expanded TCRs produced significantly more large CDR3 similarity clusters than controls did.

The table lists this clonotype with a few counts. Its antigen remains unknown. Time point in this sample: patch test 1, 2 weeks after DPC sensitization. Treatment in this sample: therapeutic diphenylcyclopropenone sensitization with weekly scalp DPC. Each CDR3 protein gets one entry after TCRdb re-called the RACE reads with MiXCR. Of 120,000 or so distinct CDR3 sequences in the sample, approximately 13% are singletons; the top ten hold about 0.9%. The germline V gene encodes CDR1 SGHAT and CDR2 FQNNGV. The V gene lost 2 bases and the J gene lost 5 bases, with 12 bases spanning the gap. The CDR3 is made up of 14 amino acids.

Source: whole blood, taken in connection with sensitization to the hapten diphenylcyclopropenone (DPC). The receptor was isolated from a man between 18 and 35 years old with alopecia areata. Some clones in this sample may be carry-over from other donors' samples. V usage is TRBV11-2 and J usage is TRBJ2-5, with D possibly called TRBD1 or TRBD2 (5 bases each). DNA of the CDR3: TGTGCCAGCAGCTTAATTCGGGGCCGGGAGACCCAGTACTTC. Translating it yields CASSLIRGRETQYF.